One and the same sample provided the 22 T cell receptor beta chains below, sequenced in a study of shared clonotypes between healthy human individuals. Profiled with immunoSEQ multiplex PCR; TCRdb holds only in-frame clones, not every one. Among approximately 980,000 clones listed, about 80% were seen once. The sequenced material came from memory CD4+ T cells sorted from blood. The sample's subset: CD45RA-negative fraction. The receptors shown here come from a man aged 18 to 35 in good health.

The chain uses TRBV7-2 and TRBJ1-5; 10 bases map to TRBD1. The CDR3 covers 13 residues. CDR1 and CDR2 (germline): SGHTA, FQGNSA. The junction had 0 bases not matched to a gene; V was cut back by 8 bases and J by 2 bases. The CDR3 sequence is CASGTGGNQPQHF. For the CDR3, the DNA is TGTGCCAGCGGGACAGGGGGCAATCAGCCCCAGCATTTT.

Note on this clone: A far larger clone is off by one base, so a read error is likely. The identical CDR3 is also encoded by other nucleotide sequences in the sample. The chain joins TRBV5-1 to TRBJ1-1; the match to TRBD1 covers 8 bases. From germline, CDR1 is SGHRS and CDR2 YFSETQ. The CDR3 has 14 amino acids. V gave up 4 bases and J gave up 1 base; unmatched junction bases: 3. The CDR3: CASSAGTGNTEAFF. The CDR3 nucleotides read TGCGCCAGCAGCGCCGGGACAGGGAACACTGAAGCTTTCTTT.

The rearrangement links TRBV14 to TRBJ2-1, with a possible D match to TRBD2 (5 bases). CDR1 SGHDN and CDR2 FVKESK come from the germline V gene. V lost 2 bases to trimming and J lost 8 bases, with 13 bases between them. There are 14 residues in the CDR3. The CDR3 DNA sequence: TGTGCCAGCAGCCAACCTGGAGGCGGCTATGAGCAGTTCTTC. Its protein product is CASSQPGGGYEQFF.

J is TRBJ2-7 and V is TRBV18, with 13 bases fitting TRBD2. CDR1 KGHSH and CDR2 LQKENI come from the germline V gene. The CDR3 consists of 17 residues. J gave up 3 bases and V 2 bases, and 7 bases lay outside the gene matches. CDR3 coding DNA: TGTGCCAGCTCACCAACGGGGACTAGCGGGACGTTCTACGAGCAGTACTTC. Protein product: CASSPTGTSGTFYEQYF.

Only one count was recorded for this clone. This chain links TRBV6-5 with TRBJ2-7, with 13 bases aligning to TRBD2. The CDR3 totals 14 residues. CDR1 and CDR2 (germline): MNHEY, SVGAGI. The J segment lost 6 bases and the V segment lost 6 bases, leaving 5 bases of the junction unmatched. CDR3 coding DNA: TGTGCCAGCAGCTGGACTAGCGGGAGTGGCGAGCAGTACTTC. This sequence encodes CASSWTSGSGEQYF.

The CDR3 DNA follows: TGTGCCAGCAGTGCGACAGGTAGCAATCAGCCCCAGCATTTT. Translated: CASSATGSNQPQHF. The chain links TRBV6-1 to TRBJ1-5; possibly TRBD1 for D (6 bases). The CDR3 has 14 residues. The ends were cut back, 4 bases at V and 0 bases at J, with 7 bases in the middle. Per germline, CDR1 MNHNS and CDR2 SASEGT.

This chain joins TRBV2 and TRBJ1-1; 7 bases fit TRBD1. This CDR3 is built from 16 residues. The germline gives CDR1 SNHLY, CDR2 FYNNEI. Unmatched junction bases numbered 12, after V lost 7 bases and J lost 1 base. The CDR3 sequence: CASTPDRVRANTEAFF. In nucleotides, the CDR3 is TGTGCCAGCACCCCCGACAGGGTGAGGGCGAACACTGAAGCTTTCTTT.

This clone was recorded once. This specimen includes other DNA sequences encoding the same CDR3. The CDR3 reads CASSSTGNTGELFF. The CDR3, as DNA: TGCGCCAGCAGCTCAACTGGGAACACCGGGGAGCTGTTTTTT. This chain links TRBV5-1 with TRBJ2-2; no clear D. Germline loops: CDR1 SGHRS, CDR2 YFSETQ. V was shortened by 3 bases and J by 1 base, with 7 bases between the two germline ends. The length of the CDR3 is 14 residues.

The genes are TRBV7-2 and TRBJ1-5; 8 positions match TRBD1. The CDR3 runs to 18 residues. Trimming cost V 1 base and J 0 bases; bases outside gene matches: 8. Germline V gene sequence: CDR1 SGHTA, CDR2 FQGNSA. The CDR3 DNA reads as TGTGCCAGCAGCTTAGAAGGGTGGGACAGGAATAGCAATCAGCCCCAGCATTTT. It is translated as CASSLEGWDRNSNQPQHF.

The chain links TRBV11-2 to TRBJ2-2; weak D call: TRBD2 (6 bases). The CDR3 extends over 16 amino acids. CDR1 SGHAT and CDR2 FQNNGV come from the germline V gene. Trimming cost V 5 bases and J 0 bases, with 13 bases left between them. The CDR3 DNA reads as TGTGCCAGCAGCCGGGGACTCCGACCGAACACCGGGGAGCTGTTTTTT. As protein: CASSRGLRPNTGELFF. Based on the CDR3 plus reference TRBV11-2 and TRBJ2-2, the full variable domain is EAGVAQSPRYKIIEKRQSVAFWCNPISGHATLYWYQQILGQGPKLLIQFQNNGVVDDSQLPKDRFSAERLKGVDSTLKIQPAKLEDSAVYLCASSRGLRPNTGELFFGEGSRLTVL.

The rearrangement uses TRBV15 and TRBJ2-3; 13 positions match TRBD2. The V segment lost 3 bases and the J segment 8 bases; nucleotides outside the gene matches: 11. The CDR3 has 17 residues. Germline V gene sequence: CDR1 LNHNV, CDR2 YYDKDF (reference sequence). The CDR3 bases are TGTGCCACCAGCAGTGCAACTAGCGGGAGGGCCAAAGGTACGCAGTATTTT. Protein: CATSSATSGRAKGTQYF.

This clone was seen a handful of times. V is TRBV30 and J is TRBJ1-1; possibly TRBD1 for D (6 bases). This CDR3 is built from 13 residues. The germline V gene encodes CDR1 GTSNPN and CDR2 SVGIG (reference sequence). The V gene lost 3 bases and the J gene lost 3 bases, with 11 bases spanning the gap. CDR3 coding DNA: TGTGCCTGGAGGCATACAGGGTACACTGAAGCTTTCTTT. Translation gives CAWRHTGYTEAFF.

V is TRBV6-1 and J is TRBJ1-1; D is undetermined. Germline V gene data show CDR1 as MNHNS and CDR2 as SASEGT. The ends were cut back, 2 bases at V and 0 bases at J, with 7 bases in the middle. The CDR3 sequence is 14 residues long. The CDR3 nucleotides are TGTGCCAGCAGTGAATACAAGGTGAACACTGAAGCTTTCTTT. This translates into CASSEYKVNTEAFF.

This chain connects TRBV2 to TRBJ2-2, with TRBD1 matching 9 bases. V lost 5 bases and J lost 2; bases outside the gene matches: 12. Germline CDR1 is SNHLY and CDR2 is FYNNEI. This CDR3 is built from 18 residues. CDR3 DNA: TGTGCCAGCAGTTGGGGGAACTGGGACAGGGATAACACCGGGGAGCTGTTTTTT. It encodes CASSWGNWDRDNTGELFF.

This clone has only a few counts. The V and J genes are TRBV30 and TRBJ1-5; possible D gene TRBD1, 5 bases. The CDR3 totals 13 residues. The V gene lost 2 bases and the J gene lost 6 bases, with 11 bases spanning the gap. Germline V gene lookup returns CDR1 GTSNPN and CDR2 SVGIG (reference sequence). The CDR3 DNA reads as TGTGCCTGGAGTACTAAAGGGGTTCAGCCCCAGCATTTT. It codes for CAWSTKGVQPQHF.

In DNA form, the CDR3 reads TGTGCCAGCAGGGTGACGGGTGGTGGCTATGGCTACACCTTC. Its protein product is CASRVTGGGYGYTF. The chain couples TRBV28 to TRBJ1-2; D unclear. The germline CDR1 and CDR2 sequences are MDHEN and SYDVKM. The CDR3 loop spans 14 amino acids. The V end was cut by 6 bases, the J end by 4 bases, with 15 bases between.

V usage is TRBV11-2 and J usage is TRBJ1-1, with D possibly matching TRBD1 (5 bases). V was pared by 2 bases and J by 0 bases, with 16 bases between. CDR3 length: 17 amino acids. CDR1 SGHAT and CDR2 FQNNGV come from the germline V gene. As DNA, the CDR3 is TGTGCCAGCAGCTTACGGCTTGAAATAGGGGTGAACACTGAAGCTTTCTTT. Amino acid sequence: CASSLRLEIGVNTEAFF.

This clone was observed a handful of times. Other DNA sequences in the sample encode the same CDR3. Here the CDR3 DNA reads TGTGCCAGCAGAGGGGACAGCTACGAGCAGTACTTC. This encodes CASRGDSYEQYF. The rearrangement uses TRBV2 and TRBJ2-7; 7 bases match TRBD1. J was trimmed by 3 bases and V by 6 bases; bases with no gene match: 2. Germline CDR1 and CDR2: SNHLY and FYNNEI. This CDR3 region has 12 residues.

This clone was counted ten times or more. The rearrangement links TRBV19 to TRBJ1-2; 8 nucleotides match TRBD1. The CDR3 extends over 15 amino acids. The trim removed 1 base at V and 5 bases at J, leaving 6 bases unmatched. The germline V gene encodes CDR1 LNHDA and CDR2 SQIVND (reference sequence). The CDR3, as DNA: TGTGCCAGTAGTATAGGGACAGGGAATCTTTATGGCTACACCTTC. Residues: CASSIGTGNLYGYTF.

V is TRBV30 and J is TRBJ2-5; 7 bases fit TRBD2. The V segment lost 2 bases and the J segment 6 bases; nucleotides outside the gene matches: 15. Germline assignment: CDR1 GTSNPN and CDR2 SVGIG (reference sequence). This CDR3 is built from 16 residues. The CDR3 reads CAWSPPAGKMLKTQYF. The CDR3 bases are TGTGCCTGGAGTCCCCCAGCGGGGAAAATGCTAAAGACCCAGTACTTC. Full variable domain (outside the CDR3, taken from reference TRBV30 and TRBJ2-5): SQTIHQWPATLVQPVGSPLSLECTVEGTSNPNLYWYRQAAGRGLQLLFYSVGIGQISSEVPQNLSASRPQDRQFILSSKKLLLSDSGFYLCAWSPPAGKMLKTQYFGPGTRLLVL.

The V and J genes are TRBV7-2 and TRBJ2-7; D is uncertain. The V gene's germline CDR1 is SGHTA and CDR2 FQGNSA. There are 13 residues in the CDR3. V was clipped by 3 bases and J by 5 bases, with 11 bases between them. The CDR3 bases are TGTGCCAGCAGCTTCATAGGTACCCACGAGCAGTACTTC. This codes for CASSFIGTHEQYF. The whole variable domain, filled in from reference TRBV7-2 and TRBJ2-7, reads GAGVSQSPSNKVTEKGKDVELRCDPISGHTALYWYRQSLGQGLEFLIYFQGNSAPDKSGLPSDRFSAERTGGSVSTLTIQRTQQEDSAVYLCASSFIGTHEQYFGPGTRLTVT.

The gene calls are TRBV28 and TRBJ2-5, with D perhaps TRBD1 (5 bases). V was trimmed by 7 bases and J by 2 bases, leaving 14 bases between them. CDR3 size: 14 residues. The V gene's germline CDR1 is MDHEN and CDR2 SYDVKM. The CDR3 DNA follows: TGTGCCAGCAAACATTACAGGCATCAAGAGACCCAGTACTTC. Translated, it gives CASKHYRHQETQYF.